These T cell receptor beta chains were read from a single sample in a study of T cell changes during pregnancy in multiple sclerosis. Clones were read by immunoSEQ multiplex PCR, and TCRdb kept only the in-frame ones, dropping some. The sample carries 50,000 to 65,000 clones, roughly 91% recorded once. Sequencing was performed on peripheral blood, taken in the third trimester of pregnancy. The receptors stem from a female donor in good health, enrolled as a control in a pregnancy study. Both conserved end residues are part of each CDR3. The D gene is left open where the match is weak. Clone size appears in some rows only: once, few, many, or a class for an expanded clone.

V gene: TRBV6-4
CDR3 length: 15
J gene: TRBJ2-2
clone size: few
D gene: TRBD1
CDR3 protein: CASSPGQGSAGELFF
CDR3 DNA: TGTGCCAGCAGTCCGGGACAGGGATCGGCCGGGGAGCTGTTTTTT

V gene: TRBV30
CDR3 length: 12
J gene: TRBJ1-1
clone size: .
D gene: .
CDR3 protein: CAWSGPNTEAFF
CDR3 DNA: TGTGCTTGGTCAGGGCCTAACACTGAAGCTTTCTTT

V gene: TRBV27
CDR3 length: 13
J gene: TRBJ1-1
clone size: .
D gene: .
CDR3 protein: CASSHGRGSEAFF
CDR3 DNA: TGTGCCAGCAGTCACGGACGGGGGTCTGAAGCTTTCTTT

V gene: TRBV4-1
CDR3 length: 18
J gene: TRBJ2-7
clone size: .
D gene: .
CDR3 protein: CASSPSVLLAPSSYEQYF
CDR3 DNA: TGCGCCAGCAGCCCGAGCGTCCTGCTAGCCCCCAGCTCCTACGAGCAGTACTTC

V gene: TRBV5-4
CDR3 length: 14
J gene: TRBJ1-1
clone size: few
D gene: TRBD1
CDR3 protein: CASSLQGANTEAFF
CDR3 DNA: TGTGCCAGCAGCTTGCAGGGGGCGAACACTGAAGCTTTCTTT

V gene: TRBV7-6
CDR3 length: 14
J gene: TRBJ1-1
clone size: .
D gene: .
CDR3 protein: CASGSIQSNTEAFF
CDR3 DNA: TGTGCCAGCGGTTCCATACAGTCGAACACTGAAGCTTTCTTT

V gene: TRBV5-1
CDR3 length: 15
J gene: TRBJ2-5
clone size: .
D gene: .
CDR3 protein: CASSLDTGRGETQYF
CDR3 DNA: TGCGCCAGCAGCTTAGACACAGGACGTGGAGAGACCCAGTACTTC

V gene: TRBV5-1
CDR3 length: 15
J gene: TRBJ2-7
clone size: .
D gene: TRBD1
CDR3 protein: CASSWETGWLGEQYF
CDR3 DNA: TGCGCCAGCAGCTGGGAGACAGGGTGGTTGGGCGAGCAGTACTTC

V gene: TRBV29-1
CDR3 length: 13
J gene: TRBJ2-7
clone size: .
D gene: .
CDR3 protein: CSVVEAGLDEQYF
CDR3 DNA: TGCAGCGTTGTGGAGGCCGGTTTGGACGAGCAGTACTTC

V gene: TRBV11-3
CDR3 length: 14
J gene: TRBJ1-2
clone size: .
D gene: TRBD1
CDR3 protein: CASSAPGQEPGYTF
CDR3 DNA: TGTGCCAGCAGCGCTCCGGGACAGGAGCCTGGCTACACCTTC

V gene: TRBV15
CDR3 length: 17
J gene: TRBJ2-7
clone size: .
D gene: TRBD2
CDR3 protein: CATSRDPTSGSGNEQYF
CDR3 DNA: TGTGCCACCAGCAGAGACCCGACTAGCGGGAGCGGTAACGAGCAGTACTTC

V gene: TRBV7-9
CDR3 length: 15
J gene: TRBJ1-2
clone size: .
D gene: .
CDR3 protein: CASSFSGVLRDGYTF
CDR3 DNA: TGTGCCAGCAGCTTTTCTGGGGTCTTGAGGGATGGCTACACCTTC

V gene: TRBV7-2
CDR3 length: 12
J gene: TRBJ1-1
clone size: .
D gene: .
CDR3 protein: CASSPPGWQAFF
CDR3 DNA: TGTGCCAGCAGCCCCCCTGGTTGGCAAGCTTTCTTT

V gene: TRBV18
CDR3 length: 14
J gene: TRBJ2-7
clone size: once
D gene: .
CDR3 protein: CASSPPNLFYEQYF
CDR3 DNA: TGTGCCAGCTCACCACCAAATCTGTTCTACGAGCAGTACTTC

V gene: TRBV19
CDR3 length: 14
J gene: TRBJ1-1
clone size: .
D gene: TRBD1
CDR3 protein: CASSIGQGAGEAFF
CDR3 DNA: TGTGCCAGTAGTATCGGGCAGGGGGCGGGTGAAGCTTTCTTT

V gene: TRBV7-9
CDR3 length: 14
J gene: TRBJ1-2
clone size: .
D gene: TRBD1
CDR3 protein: CASSFGQANYGYTF
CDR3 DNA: TGTGCCAGCAGCTTTGGACAGGCAAACTATGGCTACACCTTC

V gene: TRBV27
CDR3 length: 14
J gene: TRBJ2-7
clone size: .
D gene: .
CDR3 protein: CASSLTQGAYEQYF
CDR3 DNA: TGTGCCAGCAGTTTAACACAGGGTGCCTACGAGCAGTACTTC

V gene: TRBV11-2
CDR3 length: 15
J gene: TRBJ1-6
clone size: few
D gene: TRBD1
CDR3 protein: CASSARTGGDSPLHF
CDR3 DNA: TGTGCCAGCAGCGCCCGGACAGGGGGCGATTCACCCCTCCACTTT

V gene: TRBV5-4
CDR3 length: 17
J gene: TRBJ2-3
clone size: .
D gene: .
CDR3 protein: CASSDGGRGEITDTQYF
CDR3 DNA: TGTGCCAGCAGCGACGGAGGTCGCGGGGAGATCACAGATACGCAGTATTTT

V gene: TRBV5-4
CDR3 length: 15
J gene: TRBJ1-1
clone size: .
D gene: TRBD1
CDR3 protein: CASSPRTGENTEAFF
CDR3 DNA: TGTGCCAGCAGCCCCCGGACAGGGGAGAACACTGAAGCTTTCTTT

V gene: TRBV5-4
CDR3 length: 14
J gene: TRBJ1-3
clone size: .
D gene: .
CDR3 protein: CASSQVDSGNTIYF
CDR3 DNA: TGTGCCAGCAGCCAGGTTGACTCTGGAAACACCATATATTTT

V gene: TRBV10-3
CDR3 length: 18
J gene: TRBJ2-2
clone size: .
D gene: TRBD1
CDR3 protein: CAISEVNPTGAVAGELFF
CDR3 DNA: TGTGCCATCAGTGAGGTCAACCCGACAGGGGCTGTTGCCGGGGAGCTGTTTTTT

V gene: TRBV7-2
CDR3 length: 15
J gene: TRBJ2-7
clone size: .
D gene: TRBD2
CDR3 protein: CASRIETSGFYEQYF
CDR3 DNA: TGTGCCAGCAGAATAGAGACTAGCGGTTTCTACGAGCAGTACTTC

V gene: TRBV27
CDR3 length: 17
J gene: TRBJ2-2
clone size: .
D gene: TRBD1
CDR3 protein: CASSPQPDRVLAGELFF
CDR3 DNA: TGTGCCAGCAGTCCACAACCCGACAGGGTCTTGGCCGGGGAGCTGTTTTTT

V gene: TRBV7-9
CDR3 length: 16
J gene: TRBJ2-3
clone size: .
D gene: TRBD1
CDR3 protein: CASSLGDRGGPDTQYF
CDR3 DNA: TGTGCCAGCAGCTTAGGGGACAGGGGAGGGCCAGATACGCAGTATTTT

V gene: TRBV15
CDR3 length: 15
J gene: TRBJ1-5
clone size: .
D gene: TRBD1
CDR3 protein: CATSRTGAGNQPQHF
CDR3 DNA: TGTGCCACCAGCAGGACAGGGGCCGGGAATCAGCCCCAGCATTTT

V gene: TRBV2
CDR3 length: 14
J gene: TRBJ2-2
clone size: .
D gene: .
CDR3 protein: CASGSGPGTGELFF
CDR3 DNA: TGTGCCTCCGGGAGCGGGCCGGGGACCGGGGAGCTGTTTTTT

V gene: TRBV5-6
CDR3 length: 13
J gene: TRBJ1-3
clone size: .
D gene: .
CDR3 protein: CASSSGAGNTIYF
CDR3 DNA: TGTGCCAGCAGCTCCGGGGCTGGAAACACCATATATTTT

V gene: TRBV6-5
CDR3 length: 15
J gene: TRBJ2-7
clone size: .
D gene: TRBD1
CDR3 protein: CASSLTQGFPYEQYF
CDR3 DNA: TGTGCCAGCAGTTTAACACAGGGGTTTCCGTACGAGCAGTACTTC

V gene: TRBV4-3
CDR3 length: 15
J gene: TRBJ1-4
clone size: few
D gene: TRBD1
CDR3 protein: CASSPDRGTNEKLFF
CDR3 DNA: TGCGCCAGCAGCCCGGACAGGGGAACTAATGAAAAACTGTTTTTT

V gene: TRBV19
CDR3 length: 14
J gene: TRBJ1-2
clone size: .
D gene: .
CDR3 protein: CASSMRSKDYGYTF
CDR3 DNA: TGTGCCAGTAGTATGAGGAGCAAGGACTATGGCTACACCTTC

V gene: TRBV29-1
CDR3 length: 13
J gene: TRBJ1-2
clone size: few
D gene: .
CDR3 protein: CSVEPLAGYGYTF
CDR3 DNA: TGCAGCGTTGAGCCGTTAGCTGGCTATGGCTACACCTTC

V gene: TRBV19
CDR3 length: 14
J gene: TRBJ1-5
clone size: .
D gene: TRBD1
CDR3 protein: CASSMSTGGLPQHF
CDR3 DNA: TGTGCCAGTAGTATGTCAACAGGGGGCCTGCCCCAGCATTTT

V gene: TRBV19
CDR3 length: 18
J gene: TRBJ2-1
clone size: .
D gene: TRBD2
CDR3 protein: CASSNQRGTGLVLQWQFF
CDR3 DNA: TGTGCCAGTAGTAACCAAAGGGGGACGGGACTAGTTTTGCAATGGCAGTTCTTC

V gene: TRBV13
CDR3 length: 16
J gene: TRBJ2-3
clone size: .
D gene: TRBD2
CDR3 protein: CASSLGSGGPGDTQYF
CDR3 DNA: TGTGCCAGCAGCTTAGGCTCGGGAGGGCCAGGAGATACGCAGTATTTT

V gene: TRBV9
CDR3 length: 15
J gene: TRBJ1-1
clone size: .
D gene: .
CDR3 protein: CASSVGEVTNTEAFF
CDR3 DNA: TGTGCCAGCAGCGTAGGAGAGGTGACGAACACTGAAGCTTTCTTT

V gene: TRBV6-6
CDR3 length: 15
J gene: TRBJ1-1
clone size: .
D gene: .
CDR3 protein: CASSYSTGLNTEAFF
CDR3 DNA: TGTGCCAGCAGTTACTCCACGGGTCTGAACACTGAAGCTTTCTTT

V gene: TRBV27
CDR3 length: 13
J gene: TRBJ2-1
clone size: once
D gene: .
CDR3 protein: CASSVYRANEQFF
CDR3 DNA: TGTGCCAGCAGTGTCTACAGGGCCAATGAGCAGTTCTTC

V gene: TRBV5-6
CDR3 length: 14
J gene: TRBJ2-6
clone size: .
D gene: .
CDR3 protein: CASSLVGGANVLTF
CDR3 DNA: TGTGCCAGCAGCTTGGTCGGTGGGGCCAACGTCCTGACTTTC

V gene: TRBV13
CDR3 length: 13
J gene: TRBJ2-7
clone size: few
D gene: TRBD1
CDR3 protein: CASGTGGSYEQYF
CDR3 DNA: TGTGCCAGCGGGACAGGGGGCTCCTACGAGCAGTACTTC

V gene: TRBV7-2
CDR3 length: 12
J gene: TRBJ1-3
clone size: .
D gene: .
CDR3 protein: CASSSERNTIYF
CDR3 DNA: TGTGCCAGCAGCTCTGAGAGGAACACCATATATTTT

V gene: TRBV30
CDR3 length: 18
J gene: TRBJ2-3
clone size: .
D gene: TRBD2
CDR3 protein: CAWRAGLAGGPFPDTQYF
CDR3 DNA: TGTGCCTGGAGGGCAGGACTAGCGGGAGGGCCTTTCCCAGATACGCAGTATTTT

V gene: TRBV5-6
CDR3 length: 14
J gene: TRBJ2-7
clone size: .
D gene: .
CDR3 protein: CASSLASDSYEQYF
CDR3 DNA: TGTGCCAGCAGCTTGGCTAGCGACTCCTACGAGCAGTACTTC

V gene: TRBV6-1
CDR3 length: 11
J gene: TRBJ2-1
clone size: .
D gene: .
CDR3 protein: CASVQAEEQFF
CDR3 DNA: TGTGCCAGCGTCCAAGCGGAGGAGCAGTTCTTC

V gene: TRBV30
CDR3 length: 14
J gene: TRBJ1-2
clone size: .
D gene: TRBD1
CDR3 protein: CAWKGDRVLGGYTF
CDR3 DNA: TGTGCCTGGAAGGGGGACAGGGTTTTAGGAGGCTACACCTTC

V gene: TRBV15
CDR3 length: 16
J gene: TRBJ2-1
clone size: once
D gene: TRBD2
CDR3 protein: CATSKGLAGGYNEQFF
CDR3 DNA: TGTGCCACCAGCAAGGGACTAGCGGGGGGTTACAATGAGCAGTTCTTC